The next 15 T cell receptor beta chains were all read from a single sample in a study of glioma-infiltrating T cells after dendritic cell vaccination (dated by TCRdb to about 2016). Library preparation used the immunoSEQ multiplex PCR assay. The source is immuneACCESS, and TCRdb retained only in-frame sequences with V and J called. Part of the clones is not carried over; for the studies checked, unresolved V genes explain less than half of this, and the remainder is unexplained. For this sample the table gives roughly 98,000 clones, of which approximately 90% were detected only once. The top ten clones comprise around a sixth of the sample. The sequencing here drew on blood, taken before dendritic cell vaccination. These receptors were obtained from a human donor with glioblastoma.

The chain combines TRBV5-6 with TRBJ1-6; D is unresolved. Germline CDR1 is SGHDT and CDR2 is YYEEEE. The CDR3 is 16 amino acids. V gave up 0 bases and J gave up 0 bases, with 7 bases separating them. The CDR3 reads CASSLAGSSYNSPLHF. The CDR3, as DNA: TGTGCCAGCAGCTTGGCAGGAAGCTCCTATAATTCACCCCTCCACTTT. The variable domain in full, completed from reference TRBV5-6 and TRBJ1-6, reads DAGVTQSPTHLIKTRGQQVTLRCSPKSGHDTVSWYQQALGQGPQFIFQYYEEEERQRGNFPDRFSGHQFPNYSSELNVNALLLGDSALYLCASSLAGSSYNSPLHFGNGTRLTVT.

The chain carries TRBV10-3 and TRBJ2-7; 10 bases map to TRBD1. Trimming took 8 bases from V and 6 from J; bases not matched to a gene: 10. The CDR3 consists of 14 residues. Germline-derived CDR1 and CDR2 are ENHRY and SYGVKD. The CDR3: CAIETGGARGEQYF. The DNA for the CDR3 is TGTGCCATCGAGACAGGGGGCGCGAGGGGCGAGCAGTACTTC.

The J gene is TRBJ2-3, the V gene TRBV9, with D maybe TRBD1 (5 bases). Trimming removed 1 base from V and 2 bases from J, with 11 bases in between. Germline V CDR1 and CDR2: SGDLS, YYNGEE. This CDR3 has 15 residues. The CDR3 reads CASSVKDRTTDTQYF. CDR3 in DNA: TGTGCCAGCAGCGTAAAAGACAGAACCACAGATACGCAGTATTTT. The complete variable domain, with remaining parts taken from reference TRBV9 and TRBJ2-3, reads DSGVTQTPKHLITATGQRVTLRCSPRSGDLSVYWYQQSLDQGLQFLIQYYNGEERAKGNILERFSAQQFPDLHSELNLSSLELGDSALYFCASSVKDRTTDTQYFGPGTRLTVL.

This rearrangement joins TRBV5-6 to TRBJ1-5; D gene ambiguous. Trimming pared 4 bases from V and 3 bases from J, leaving 11 bases between. Germline V gene lookup returns CDR1 SGHDT and CDR2 YYEEEE. This CDR3 is 14 amino acids long. CDR3 sequence: CASSPGGSNQPQHF. CDR3 DNA: TGTGCCAGCAGCCCCGGAGGATCCAATCAGCCCCAGCATTTT.

Turning to this clone: Other DNA sequences of this sample code for an identical CDR3. The chain joins TRBV7-7 to TRBJ2-3, with 10 bases lining up with TRBD1. Trimming removed 5 bases from V and 1 base from J; junction bases left unmatched: 3. The CDR3 runs to 15 residues. Per the germline V gene, CDR1 is SSHAT and CDR2 is FNYEAQ (reference sequence). The CDR3 loop is CASSLGQGGTDTQYF. The DNA of the CDR3 is TGTGCCAGCAGCCTTGGACAGGGGGGCACAGATACGCAGTATTTT.

V and J are TRBV6-5 and TRBJ2-1, with 10 positions matching TRBD2. The CDR3 has 15 amino acids. V dropped 5 bases and J dropped 7; count of bases not matched to a gene: 8. Germline V gene sequence: CDR1 MNHEY, CDR2 SVGAGI. The CDR3 nucleotides read TGTGCCAGCAGTCGTACTAGCGGGACCGCAAATGAGCAGTTCTTC. It codes for CASSRTSGTANEQFF.

On this clone: A read error may produce the germline difference seen at one junction end. The chain recombines TRBV7-2 with TRBJ2-3, with D unresolved. The CDR3 runs to 13 residues. Germline values: CDR1 SGHTA, CDR2 FQGNSA. The CDR3 protein is CASSLALTDTQYF. Written as DNA, the CDR3 is TGTGCTAGCAGCTTAGCACTAACAGATACGCAGTATTTT.

The chain combines TRBV4-2 with TRBJ2-3, with TRBD1 as a possible D gene (6 bases). The CDR3 contains 15 residues. CDR1 and CDR2 from the germline V gene are LGHNA and YNFKEQ. Trimming pared 3 bases from V and 8 bases from J, leaving 18 bases between. CDR3 residues: CASSHEGDPQGTQYF. The CDR3 DNA is TGTGCCAGCAGCCATGAGGGGGACCCCCAAGGTACGCAGTATTTT.

The chain links TRBV1 to TRBJ1-6; the table's D call of TRBD1 was not tested on the DNA. TRBV1 is deemed a pseudogene. This CDR3 has 15 residues. The CDR3 DNA is TGCACCAGCAGCCAAGGACAGGGGGAGAATTCACCCCTCCACTTT. It is translated as CTSSQGQGENSPLHF.

This sequence joins TRBV15 and TRBJ2-7; possible D gene TRBD2, 6 bases. Germline V gives CDR1 LNHNV, CDR2 YYDKDF (reference sequence). Between the trimmed V and J ends, which lost 0 bases and 6 bases, there was a span of 12 bases. The CDR3 contains 14 residues. The CDR3 region has the DNA TGTGCCACCAGCAGAGAAAGGCTCGGGGGCGAGCAGTACTTC. Its protein is CATSRERLGGEQYF.

This clone occurred once. This chain connects TRBV6-5 to TRBJ2-2; D perhaps matches TRBD1 (6 bases). V gave up 6 bases and J gave up 7 bases, with 12 bases separating them. The CDR3 extends over 13 amino acids. Germline values: CDR1 MNHEY, CDR2 SVGAGI. The CDR3 region has the DNA TGTGCCAGCAGATCCGGACAGCTCGGGGAGCTGTTTTTT. It yields the protein CASRSGQLGELFF.

The chain is built from TRBV30 and TRBJ2-3; 13 nucleotides match TRBD2. The V segment lost 4 bases and the J segment 1 base; nucleotides outside the gene matches: 2. Germline lookup yields CDR1 GTSNPN and CDR2 SVGIG (reference sequence). The CDR3 covers 15 residues. CDR3 nucleotides: TGTGCCTGGACGGGACTAGCGGGACGCACAGATACGCAGTATTTT. This codes for CAWTGLAGRTDTQYF.

The chain uses TRBV15 and TRBJ1-1; unclear D gene. The V and J ends lost 5 bases and 1 base respectively, with 8 bases between them. Germline V lookup: CDR1 LNHNV, CDR2 YYDKDF (reference sequence). The CDR3 spans 13 residues. CDR3 in amino acids: CATSGLENTEAFF. The CDR3 bases are TGTGCCACCAGCGGCCTAGAGAACACTGAAGCTTTCTTT.

The chain carries TRBV27 and TRBJ2-3, with 8 bases matching TRBD2. V was clipped by 5 bases and J by 0 bases; unmatched bases: 13. CDR1 MNHEY and CDR2 SMNVEV come from the germline V gene (reference sequence). CDR3 length: 18 residues. For the CDR3, the DNA is TGTGCCAGCAGTCTCTCATCCTATAGCGGGACTAGCACAGATACGCAGTATTTT. Its protein is CASSLSSYSGTSTDTQYF.

The chain links TRBV7-6 to TRBJ1-2; D is uncertain. V was pared by 5 bases and J by 2 bases, with 15 bases between. Germline V CDR1 and CDR2: SGHVS, FNYEAQ. This CDR3 contains 15 residues. The CDR3 protein is CASSPAGRGNYGYTF. The DNA for the CDR3 is TGTGCCAGCAGCCCAGCGGGCCGGGGAAACTATGGCTACACCTTC.